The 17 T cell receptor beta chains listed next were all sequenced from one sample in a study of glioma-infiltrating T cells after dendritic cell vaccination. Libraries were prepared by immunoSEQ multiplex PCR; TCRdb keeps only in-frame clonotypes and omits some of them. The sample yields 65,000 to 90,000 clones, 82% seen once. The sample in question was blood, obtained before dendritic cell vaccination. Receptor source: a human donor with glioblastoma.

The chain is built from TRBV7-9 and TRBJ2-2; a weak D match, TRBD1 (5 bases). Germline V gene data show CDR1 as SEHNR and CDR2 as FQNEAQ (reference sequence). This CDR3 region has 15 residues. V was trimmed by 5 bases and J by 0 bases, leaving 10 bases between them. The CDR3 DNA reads TGTGCCAGCAGCGCTCCAGGGTCGAACACCGGGGAGCTGTTTTTT. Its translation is CASSAPGSNTGELFF.

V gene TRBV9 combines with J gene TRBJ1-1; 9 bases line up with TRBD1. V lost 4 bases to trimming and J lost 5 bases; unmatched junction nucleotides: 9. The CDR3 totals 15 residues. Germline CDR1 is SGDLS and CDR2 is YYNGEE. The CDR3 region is CASSPEGQGRTEAFF. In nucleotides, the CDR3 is TGTGCCAGCAGCCCCGAGGGACAGGGAAGAACTGAAGCTTTCTTT.

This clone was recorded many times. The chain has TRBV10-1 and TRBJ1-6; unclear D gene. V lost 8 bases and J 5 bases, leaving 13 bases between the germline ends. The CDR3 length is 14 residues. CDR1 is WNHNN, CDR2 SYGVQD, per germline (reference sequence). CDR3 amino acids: CASPPPGNNSPLHF. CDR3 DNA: TGCGCCAGCCCCCCCCCGGGTAATAATTCACCCCTCCACTTT.

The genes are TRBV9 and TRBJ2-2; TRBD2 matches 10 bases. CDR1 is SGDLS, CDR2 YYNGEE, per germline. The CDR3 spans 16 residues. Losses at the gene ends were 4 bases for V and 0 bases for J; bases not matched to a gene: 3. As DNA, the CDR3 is TGTGCCAGCAGCAGAAGCGGGAGGGCGAACACCGGGGAGCTGTTTTTT. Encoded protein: CASSRSGRANTGELFF.

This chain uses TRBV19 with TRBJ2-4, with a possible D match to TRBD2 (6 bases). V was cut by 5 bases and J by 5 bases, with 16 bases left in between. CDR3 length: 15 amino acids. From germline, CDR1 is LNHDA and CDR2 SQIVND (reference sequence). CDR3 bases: TGTGCCAGTAGTTATGGTGGGGGGAGTCAAAACATTCAGTACTTC. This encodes CASSYGGGSQNIQYF.

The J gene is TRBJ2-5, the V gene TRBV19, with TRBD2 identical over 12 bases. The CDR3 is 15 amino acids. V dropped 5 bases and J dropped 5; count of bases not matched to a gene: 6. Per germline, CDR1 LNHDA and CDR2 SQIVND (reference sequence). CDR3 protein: CASSEASGRGETQYF. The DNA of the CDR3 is TGTGCCAGTAGTGAGGCTAGCGGGAGGGGGGAGACCCAGTACTTC.

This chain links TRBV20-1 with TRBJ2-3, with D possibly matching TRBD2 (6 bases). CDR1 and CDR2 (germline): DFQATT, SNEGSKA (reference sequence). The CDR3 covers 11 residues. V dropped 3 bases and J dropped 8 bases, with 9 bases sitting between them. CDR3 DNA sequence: TGCAGTGCTAGGGTCGGGGGTACGCAGTATTTT. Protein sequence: CSARVGGTQYF.

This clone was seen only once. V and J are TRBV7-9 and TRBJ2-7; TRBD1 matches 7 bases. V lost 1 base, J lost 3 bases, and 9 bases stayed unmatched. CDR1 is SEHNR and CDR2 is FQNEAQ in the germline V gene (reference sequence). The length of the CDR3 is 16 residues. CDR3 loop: CASSLGYPGTDYEQYF. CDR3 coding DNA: TGTGCCAGCAGCTTAGGTTACCCTGGGACAGACTACGAGCAGTACTTC.

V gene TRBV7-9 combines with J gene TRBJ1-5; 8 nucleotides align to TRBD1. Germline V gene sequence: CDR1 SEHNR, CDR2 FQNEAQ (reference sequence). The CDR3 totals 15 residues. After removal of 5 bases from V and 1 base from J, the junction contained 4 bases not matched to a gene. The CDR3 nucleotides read TGTGCCAGCAGCCCAAACAGGGGGAGCAATCAGCCCCAGCATTTT. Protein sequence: CASSPNRGSNQPQHF. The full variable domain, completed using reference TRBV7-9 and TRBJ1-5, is DTGVSQNPRHKITKRGQNVTFRCDPISEHNRLYWYRQTLGQGPEFLTYFQNEAQLEKSRLLSDRFSAERPKGSFSTLEIQRTEQGDSAMYLCASSPNRGSNQPQHFGDGTRLSIL.

CDR3: CASARGNTEAFF. The CDR3 bases are TGTGCCAGCGCTAGGGGGAACACTGAAGCTTTCTTT. J is TRBJ1-1 and V is TRBV6-5; weak D call: TRBD1 (5 bases). V gave up 8 bases and J gave up 1 base, with 8 bases separating them. CDR3 length equals 12 residues. CDR1 MNHEY and CDR2 SVGAGI come from the germline V gene.

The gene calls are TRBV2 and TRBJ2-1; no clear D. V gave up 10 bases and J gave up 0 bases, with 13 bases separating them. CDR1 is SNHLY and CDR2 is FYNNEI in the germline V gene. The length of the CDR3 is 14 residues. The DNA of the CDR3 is TGTGCCATACGACTCCCTAGCTCCTACAATGAGCAGTTCTTC. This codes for CAIRLPSSYNEQFF. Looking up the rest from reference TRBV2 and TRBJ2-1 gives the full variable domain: EPEVTQTPSHQVTQMGQEVILRCVPISNHLYFYWYRQILGQKVEFLVSFYNNEISEKSEIFDDQFSVERPDGSNFTLKIRSTKLEDSAMYFCAIRLPSSYNEQFFGPGTRLTVL.

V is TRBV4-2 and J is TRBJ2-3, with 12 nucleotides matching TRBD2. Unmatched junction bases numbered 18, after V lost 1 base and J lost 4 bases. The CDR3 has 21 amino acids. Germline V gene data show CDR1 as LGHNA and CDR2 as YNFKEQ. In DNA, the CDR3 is TGTGCCAGCAGCCAAGTTCCTAGCGGGAGGGCCGGGTGGGGTGACGCAGATACGCAGTATTTT. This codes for CASSQVPSGRAGWGDADTQYF.

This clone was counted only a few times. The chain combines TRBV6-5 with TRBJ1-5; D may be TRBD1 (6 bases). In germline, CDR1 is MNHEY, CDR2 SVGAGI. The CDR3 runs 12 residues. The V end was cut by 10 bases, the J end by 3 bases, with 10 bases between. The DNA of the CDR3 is TGTGCCACTCGGACAGTCAATCAGCCCCAGCATTTT. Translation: CATRTVNQPQHF.

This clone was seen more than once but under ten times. The CDR3 sequence: CASNPDGSKGGYTF. CDR3 bases: TGCGCCAGCAACCCCGACGGGTCAAAAGGAGGCTACACCTTC. This sequence joins TRBV5-1 and TRBJ1-2; D is uncertain. Germline CDR1 SGHRS, CDR2 YFSETQ. V lost 6 bases and J 8 bases, leaving 20 bases between the germline ends. The CDR3 extends over 14 amino acids.

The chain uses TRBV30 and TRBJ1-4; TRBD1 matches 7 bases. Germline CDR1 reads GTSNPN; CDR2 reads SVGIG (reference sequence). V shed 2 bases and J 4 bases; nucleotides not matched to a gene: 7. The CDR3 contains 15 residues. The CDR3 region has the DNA TGTGCCTGGAGTACGGGGCCAGGGGGTAATGAAAAACTGTTTTTT. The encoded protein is CAWSTGPGGNEKLFF.

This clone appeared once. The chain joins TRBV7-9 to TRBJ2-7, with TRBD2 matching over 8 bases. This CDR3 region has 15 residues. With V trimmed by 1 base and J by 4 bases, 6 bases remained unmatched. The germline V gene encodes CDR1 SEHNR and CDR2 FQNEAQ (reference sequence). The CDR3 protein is CASSLDRTSLYEQYV. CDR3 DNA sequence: TGTGCCAGCAGCTTAGACCGGACTAGCCTTTACGAGCAGTACGTC.

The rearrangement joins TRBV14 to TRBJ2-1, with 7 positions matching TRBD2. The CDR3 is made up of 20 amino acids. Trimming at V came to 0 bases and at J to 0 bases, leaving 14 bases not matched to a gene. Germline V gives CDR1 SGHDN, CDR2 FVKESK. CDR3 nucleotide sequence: TGTGCCAGCAGCCAAGAGTCAATAATACTAGCGCCGATCTCCTACAATGAGCAGTTCTTC. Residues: CASSQESIILAPISYNEQFF.